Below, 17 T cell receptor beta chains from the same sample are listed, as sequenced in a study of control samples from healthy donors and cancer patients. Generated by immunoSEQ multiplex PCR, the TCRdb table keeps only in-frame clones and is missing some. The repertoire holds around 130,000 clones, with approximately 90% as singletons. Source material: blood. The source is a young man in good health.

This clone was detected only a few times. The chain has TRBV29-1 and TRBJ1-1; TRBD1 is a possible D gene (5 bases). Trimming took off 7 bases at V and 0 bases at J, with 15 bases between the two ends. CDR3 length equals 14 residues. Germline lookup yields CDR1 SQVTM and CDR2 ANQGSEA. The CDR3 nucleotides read TGCAGCGCCCGCGTGGGGGGTCTGAACACTGAAGCTTTCTTT. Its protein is CSARVGGLNTEAFF.

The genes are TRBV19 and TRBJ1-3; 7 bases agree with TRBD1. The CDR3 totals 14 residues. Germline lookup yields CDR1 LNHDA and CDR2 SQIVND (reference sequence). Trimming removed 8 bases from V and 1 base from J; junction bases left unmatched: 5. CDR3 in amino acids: CASAQGESGNTIYF. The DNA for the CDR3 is TGTGCCAGTGCCCAGGGGGAATCTGGAAACACCATATATTTT.

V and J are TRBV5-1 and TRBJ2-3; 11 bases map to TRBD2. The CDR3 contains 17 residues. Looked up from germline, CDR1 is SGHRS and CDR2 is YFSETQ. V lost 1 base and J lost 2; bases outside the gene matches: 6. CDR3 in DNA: TGCGCCAGCAGCTTGAATTTAGCGGGGGGGCCCACAGATACGCAGTATTTT. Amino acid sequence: CASSLNLAGGPTDTQYF. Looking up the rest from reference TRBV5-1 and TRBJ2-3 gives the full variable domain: KAGVTQTPRYLIKTRGQQVTLSCSPISGHRSVSWYQQTPGQGLQFLFEYFSETQRNKGNFPGRFSGRQFSNSRSEMNVSTLELGDSALYLCASSLNLAGGPTDTQYFGPGTRLTVL.

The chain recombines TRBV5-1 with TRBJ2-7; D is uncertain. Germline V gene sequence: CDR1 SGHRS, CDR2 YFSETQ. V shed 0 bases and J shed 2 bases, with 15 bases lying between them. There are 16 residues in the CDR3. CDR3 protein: CASSLVLGNEPYEQYF. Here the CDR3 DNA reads TGCGCCAGCAGCTTGGTTTTGGGCAATGAACCCTACGAGCAGTACTTC.

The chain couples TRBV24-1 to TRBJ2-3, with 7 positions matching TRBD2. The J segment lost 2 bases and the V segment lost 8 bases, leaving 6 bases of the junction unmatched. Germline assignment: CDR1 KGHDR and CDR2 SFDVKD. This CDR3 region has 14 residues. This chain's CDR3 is CATKLGGTTDTQYF. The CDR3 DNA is TGTGCCACCAAGCTGGGGGGGACCACAGATACGCAGTATTTT.

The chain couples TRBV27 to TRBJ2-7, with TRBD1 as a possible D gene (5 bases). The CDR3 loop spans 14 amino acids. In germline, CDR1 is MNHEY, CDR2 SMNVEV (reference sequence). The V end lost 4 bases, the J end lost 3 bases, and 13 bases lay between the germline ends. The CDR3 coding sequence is TGTGCCAGCAGTTCCGTCAGGGTTGGCTACGAGCAGTACTTC. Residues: CASSSVRVGYEQYF.

CDR3 in amino acids: CASSQGRRGETQYF. The CDR3 coding sequence is TGTGCCAGCAGCCAAGGCAGGCGGGGAGAGACCCAGTACTTC. The J gene is TRBJ2-5, the V gene TRBV3-1 (or the pseudogene TRBV3-2), with a weak D call TRBD2 (6 bases). Germline V CDR1 and CDR2: LGHDT, YNNKEL (reference sequence). The V end lost 1 base, the J end lost 4 bases, and 10 bases lay between the germline ends. The CDR3 spans 14 residues.

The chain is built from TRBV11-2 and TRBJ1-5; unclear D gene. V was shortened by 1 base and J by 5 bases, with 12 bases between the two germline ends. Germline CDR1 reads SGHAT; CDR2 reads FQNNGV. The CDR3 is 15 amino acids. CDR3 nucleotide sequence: TGTGCCAGCAGCTTAGCATTGGGCGGCGATCAGCCCCAGCATTTT. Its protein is CASSLALGGDQPQHF.

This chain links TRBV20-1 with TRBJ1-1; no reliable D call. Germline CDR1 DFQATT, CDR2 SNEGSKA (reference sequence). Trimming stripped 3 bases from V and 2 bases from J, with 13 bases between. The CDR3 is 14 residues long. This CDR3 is CSASRLSPNTEAFF. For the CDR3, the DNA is TGCAGTGCTAGTAGGCTCAGCCCTAACACTGAAGCTTTCTTT.

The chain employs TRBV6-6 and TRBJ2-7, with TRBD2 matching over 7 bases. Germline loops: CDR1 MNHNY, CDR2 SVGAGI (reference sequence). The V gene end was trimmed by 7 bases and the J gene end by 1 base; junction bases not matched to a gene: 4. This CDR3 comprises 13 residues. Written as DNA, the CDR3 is TGTGCCAGCAAATCGGGGGGTTCCTACGAGCAGTACTTC. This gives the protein CASKSGGSYEQYF.

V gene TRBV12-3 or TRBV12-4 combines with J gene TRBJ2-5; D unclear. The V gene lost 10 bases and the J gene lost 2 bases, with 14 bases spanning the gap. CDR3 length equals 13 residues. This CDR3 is CATAVGRQETQYF. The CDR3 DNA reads TGTGCCACAGCAGTAGGACGTCAAGAGACCCAGTACTTC.

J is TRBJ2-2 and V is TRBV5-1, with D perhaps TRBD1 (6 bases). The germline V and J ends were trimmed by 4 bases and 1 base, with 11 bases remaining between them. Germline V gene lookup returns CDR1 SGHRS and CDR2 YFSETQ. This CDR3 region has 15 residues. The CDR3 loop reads CASSPGTLNTGELFF. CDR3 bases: TGCGCCAGCAGCCCCGGGACATTGAACACCGGGGAGCTGTTTTTT.

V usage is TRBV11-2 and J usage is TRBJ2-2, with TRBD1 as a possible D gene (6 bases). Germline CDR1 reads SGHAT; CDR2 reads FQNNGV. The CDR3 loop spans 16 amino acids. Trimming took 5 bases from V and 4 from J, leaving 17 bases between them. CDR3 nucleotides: TGTGCCAGCAGCCCAGGAACAGGGTGGAGCACCGGGGAGCTGTTTTTT. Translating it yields CASSPGTGWSTGELFF.

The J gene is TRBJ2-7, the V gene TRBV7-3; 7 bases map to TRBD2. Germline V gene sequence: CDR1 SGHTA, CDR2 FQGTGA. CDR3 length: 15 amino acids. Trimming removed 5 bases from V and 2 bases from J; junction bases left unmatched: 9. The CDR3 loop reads CASSQTGEGTYEQYF. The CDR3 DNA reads TGTGCCAGCAGCCAAACCGGGGAGGGGACCTACGAGCAGTACTTC.

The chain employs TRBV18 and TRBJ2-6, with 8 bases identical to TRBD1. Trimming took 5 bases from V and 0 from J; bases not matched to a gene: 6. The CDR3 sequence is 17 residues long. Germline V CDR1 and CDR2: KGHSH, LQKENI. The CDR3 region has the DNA TGTGCCAGCTCATCCGACAGGGGTGGCTCTGGGGCCAACGTCCTGACTTTC. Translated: CASSSDRGGSGANVLTF.

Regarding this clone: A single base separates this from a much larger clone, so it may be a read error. CDR3 in DNA: TGTGCCAGCAGCCCGAGACTAGCGGGGGGCTCCTACGAGCAGTACTTC. Encoded protein: CASSPRLAGGSYEQYF. The chain joins TRBV9 to TRBJ2-7; the match to TRBD2 covers 13 bases. Germline CDR1 reads SGDLS; CDR2 reads YYNGEE. Trimming took 4 bases from V and 0 from J; bases not matched to a gene: 4. CDR3 size: 16 residues.

CDR3 amino acids: CASSSQGTGELFF. The CDR3 bases are TGTGCCAGCAGCTCACAGGGGACCGGGGAGCTGTTTTTT. The rearrangement links TRBV5-6 to TRBJ2-2; TRBD1 matches 7 bases. This CDR3 has 13 amino acids. V trimming: 3 bases; J trimming: 5 bases; junction bases outside the gene matches: 1. Looked up from germline, CDR1 is SGHDT and CDR2 is YYEEEE.